Detailed here is one T cell receptor (beta chain). The CDR3 is made up of 17 amino acids. Germline lookup yields CDR1 MNHNS and CDR2 SASEGT. The ends were cut back, 3 bases at V and 2 bases at J, with 20 bases in the middle. This record belongs to a study of blood T cell repertoires in COVID-19. Study as a whole: The samples span acute and convalescent COVID-19 from the United States, Italy and Spain. PBMCs, B-cell-depleted T cells, or T cells provided the cDNA or gDNA that made up the material.

In the original processing: It was from reference gene primer amplification that nucleated cell counts were estimated. Sequencing used immunoSEQ multiplex PCR; TCRdb keeps in-frame clones, though not all of them. That table furnishes V, J and clone size, whereas the DNA furnished D and trimming. Among 200,000 to 300,000 clones listed, 80% to 90% were seen once. This TCR was recovered from a man older than 75 with acute or convalescent COVID-19. The J gene is TRBJ2-7, the V gene TRBV6-1; D possibly corresponds to TRBD1 (6 bases). The source material was peripheral blood. Here the CDR3 DNA reads TGTGCCAGCAGTGACTGTAACCGGGACACGAAGACCTACGAGCAGTACTTC. Translating it yields CASSDCNRDTKTYEQYF.